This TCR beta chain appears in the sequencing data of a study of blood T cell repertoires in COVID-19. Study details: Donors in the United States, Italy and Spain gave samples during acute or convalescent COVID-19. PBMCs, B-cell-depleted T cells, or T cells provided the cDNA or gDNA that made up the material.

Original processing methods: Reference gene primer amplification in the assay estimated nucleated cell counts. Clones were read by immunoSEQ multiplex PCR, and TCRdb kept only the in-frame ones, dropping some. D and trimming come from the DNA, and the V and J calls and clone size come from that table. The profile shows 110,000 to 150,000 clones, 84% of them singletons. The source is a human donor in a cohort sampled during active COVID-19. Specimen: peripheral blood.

CDR3 region: CATSRDRGMSTEAFF. The DNA for the CDR3 is TGTGCCACCAGCAGAGATAGAGGGATGAGCACTGAAGCTTTCTTT. The J gene is TRBJ1-1, the V gene TRBV15; D remains unclear. The ends were cut back, 0 bases at V and 4 bases at J, with 12 bases in the middle. Germline V gene sequence: CDR1 LNHNV, CDR2 YYDKDF (reference sequence). CDR3 size: 15 residues.